This TCR beta chain was recorded in a study of blood T cell repertoires in COVID-19. About the research overall: The analysed material was cDNA or gDNA that came from T cells, B-cell-depleted T cells, or PBMCs.

In the authors' workflow: Amplified reference gene primers provided the basis for estimating nucleated cell counts. Generated by immunoSEQ multiplex PCR, the TCRdb table keeps only in-frame clones and is missing some. D and trimming come from the DNA, and the V and J calls and clone size come from that table. The sample shows about 140,000 clones, over 80% of them seen only once. CDR3 length equals 17 residues. Germline V gene sequence: CDR1 SNHLY, CDR2 FYNNEI. The junction had 6 bases not matched to a gene; V was cut back by 7 bases and J by 0 bases. The sequence was collected from a woman aged 45-59 years with acute or convalescent COVID-19. The sequenced material came from peripheral blood. V and J are TRBV2 and TRBJ2-2, with 12 positions matching TRBD2. The CDR3 here is CASKLLAGGTNTGELFF. The CDR3, as DNA: TGTGCCAGCAAACTACTAGCGGGGGGTACGAACACCGGGGAGCTGTTTTTT.